The 31 T cell receptor beta chains below were found in one sample sequenced in a study of blood T cell repertoires in COVID-19. The protocol was immunoSEQ multiplex PCR, while the TCRdb copy is restricted to in-frame clones and leaves out a portion. The sample has under 200,000 clones; approximately 79% are singletons. The sample consisted of peripheral blood. The receptors shown here come from a woman older than 75 with acute or convalescent COVID-19.

Ten or more counts support this clone. The gene calls are TRBV6-5 and TRBJ1-4; D is possibly TRBD1 (6 bases). The CDR3 sequence is 15 residues long. V lost 2 bases and J lost 4, with 11 bases in between. From germline, CDR1 is MNHEY and CDR2 SVGAGI. The CDR3 is CASSYGQFDNEKLFF. CDR3 sequence (DNA): TGTGCCAGCAGTTACGGACAGTTCGATAATGAAAAACTGTTTTTT.

The chain employs TRBV5-1 and TRBJ1-4; D unclear. Trimming took off 2 bases at V and 8 bases at J, with 19 bases between the two ends. Germline lookup yields CDR1 SGHRS and CDR2 YFSETQ. This CDR3 is 16 amino acids long. Here the CDR3 reads CASSFTPPGGSEKLFF. The CDR3 nucleotides are TGCGCCAGCAGCTTTACGCCCCCGGGTGGAAGCGAAAAACTGTTTTTT.

V is TRBV29-1 and J is TRBJ2-3; 10 positions match TRBD2. The J segment lost 4 bases and the V segment lost 6 bases, leaving 22 bases of the junction unmatched. CDR1 and CDR2 from the germline V gene are SQVTM and ANQGSEA. The CDR3 is 19 amino acids. Here the CDR3 DNA reads TGCAGCGTCCGCAAACCGGGTGGGAGTTTAGCGGGAGGCCCAGATACGCAGTATTTT. Encoded protein: CSVRKPGGSLAGGPDTQYF.

The J gene is TRBJ2-1, the V gene TRBV11-2; 11 nucleotides agree with TRBD2. This CDR3 contains 16 residues. V gave up 2 bases and J gave up 7 bases; unmatched junction bases: 7. CDR1 and CDR2 from the germline V gene are SGHAT and FQNNGV. CDR3 DNA sequence: TGTGCCAGCAGCTTACACCAACTAGCGGGAGCAAATGAGCAGTTCTTC. Protein: CASSLHQLAGANEQFF. The full variable domain, completed using reference TRBV11-2 and TRBJ2-1, is EAGVAQSPRYKIIEKRQSVAFWCNPISGHATLYWYQQILGQGPKLLIQFQNNGVVDDSQLPKDRFSAERLKGVDSTLKIQPAKLEDSAVYLCASSLHQLAGANEQFFGPGTRLTVL.

J is TRBJ2-1 and V is TRBV3-1 (or the pseudogene TRBV3-2); 9 bases map to TRBD1. Germline trimming cut 4 bases from V and 7 bases from J; bases unmatched to any gene: 8. This CDR3 is 15 amino acids long. Germline CDR1 and CDR2: LGHDT and YNNKEL (reference sequence). CDR3 in DNA: TGTGCCAGCAGCCTGTCGACAGGGGGTATGAATGAGCAGTTCTTC. Residues: CASSLSTGGMNEQFF.

This clone was seen just once. This chain uses TRBV15 with TRBJ1-1; D remains unclear. Germline values: CDR1 LNHNV, CDR2 YYDKDF (reference sequence). Trimming left V 0 bases short and J 1 base short, with 9 bases between. CDR3 length: 15 amino acids. DNA for the CDR3: TGTGCCACCAGCAGAGAGAGGGCAGGGAACACTGAAGCTTTCTTT. Translation gives CATSRERAGNTEAFF.

V and J are TRBV11-2 and TRBJ1-4; the match to TRBD1 covers 9 bases. The CDR3 has 15 residues. Germline V gives CDR1 SGHAT, CDR2 FQNNGV. The trim removed 0 bases at V and 8 bases at J, leaving 4 bases unmatched. CDR3 nucleotide sequence: TGTGCCAGCAGCTTAGAGGGACAGGGTAACGAAAAACTGTTTTTT. It yields the protein CASSLEGQGNEKLFF.

The rearrangement links TRBV7-2 to TRBJ2-3; 12 bases fit TRBD2. J lost 7 bases, V lost 5 bases, and 7 bases had no gene match. The CDR3 spans 15 residues. The germline gives CDR1 SGHTA, CDR2 FQGNSA. The CDR3, as DNA: TGTGCCAGCAGCCGTCAACTAGCGGGAGGTAATACGCAGTATTTT. This encodes CASSRQLAGGNTQYF.

A remark on this clone: This sample also contains other DNA sequences that code for the same CDR3. V gene TRBV3-1 (or the pseudogene TRBV3-2) combines with J gene TRBJ2-3; D unclear. The germline V and J ends were trimmed by 0 bases and 3 bases, with 10 bases remaining between them. The germline CDR1 and CDR2 sequences are LGHDT and YNNKEL (reference sequence). This CDR3 is built from 15 residues. Here the CDR3 reads CASSQDVAGTDTQYF. In DNA, the CDR3 is TGTGCCAGCAGCCAAGATGTCGCCGGGACAGATACGCAGTATTTT.

V usage is TRBV29-1 and J usage is TRBJ1-5, with a tentative D call TRBD1 (5 bases). The CDR3 is 13 amino acids. CDR1 SQVTM and CDR2 ANQGSEA come from the germline V gene. V was trimmed by 4 bases and J by 7 bases, leaving 14 bases between them. CDR3 nucleotides: TGCAGCGTTGTGGAAGGGGCGGGACAGCCCCAGCATTTT. The encoded protein is CSVVEGAGQPQHF.

This chain uses TRBV5-1 with TRBJ2-1, with 10 bases that match TRBD2. The trim removed 4 bases at V and 6 bases at J, leaving 7 bases unmatched. Looked up from germline, CDR1 is SGHRS and CDR2 is YFSETQ. The CDR3 totals 15 residues. CDR3: CASSPSLAGVNEQFF. CDR3 nucleotide sequence: TGCGCCAGCAGCCCCTCGCTAGCGGGAGTCAATGAGCAGTTCTTC.

The gene calls are TRBV19 and TRBJ2-1; TRBD2 matches at 13 bases. The germline V gene encodes CDR1 LNHDA and CDR2 SQIVND (reference sequence). The CDR3 length is 16 residues. V gave up 3 bases and J gave up 7 bases; unmatched junction bases: 6. The CDR3 coding sequence is TGTGCCAGTAGTATTGGGACTAGCGGGATTGGGAATGAGCAGTTCTTC. Translating it yields CASSIGTSGIGNEQFF.

V is TRBV10-3 and J is TRBJ1-1; D unclear. The CDR3 runs to 14 residues. CDR1 and CDR2 (germline): ENHRY, SYGVKD. V lost 2 bases, J lost 0 bases, and 7 bases lay in between. DNA for the CDR3: TGTGCCATCAGTGAGGGGCAGATGAACACTGAAGCTTTCTTT. Residues: CAISEGQMNTEAFF.

The rearrangement uses TRBV5-1 and TRBJ2-7; the match to TRBD1 covers 9 bases. The germline V gene has CDR1 SGHRS and CDR2 YFSETQ. V shed 4 bases, J shed 5 bases, and the junction held 10 bases outside the gene matches. This CDR3 is built from 15 residues. The CDR3 nucleotides are TGCGCCAGCAGCAGTGGGACAGGGTCCCTCCACGAGCAGTACTTC. Residues: CASSSGTGSLHEQYF.

V gene TRBV18 combines with J gene TRBJ2-7, with TRBD1 identical over 9 bases. The germline V gene has CDR1 KGHSH and CDR2 LQKENI. Losses at the gene ends were 3 bases for V and 6 bases for J; bases not matched to a gene: 12. The CDR3 runs to 16 residues. The CDR3, as DNA: TGTGCCAGCTCACCCTCGGGTCCGGGACAGGGTCTCGAGCAGTACTTC. Translation: CASSPSGPGQGLEQYF.

The chain links TRBV6-5 to TRBJ2-1, with a tentative D call TRBD2 (5 bases). The CDR3 runs 15 residues. Germline loops: CDR1 MNHEY, CDR2 SVGAGI. V was shortened by 5 bases and J by 7 bases, with 18 bases between the two germline ends. The CDR3 DNA follows: TGTGCCAGCAGTCCGGACGGAGGATTAATGAATGAGCAGTTCTTC. It specifies CASSPDGGLMNEQFF.

The table lists this clone with a count of one. This chain joins TRBV27 and TRBJ2-3, with 8 bases that match TRBD1. V lost 6 bases to trimming and J lost 2 bases; unmatched junction nucleotides: 7. The germline V gene has CDR1 MNHEY and CDR2 SMNVEV (reference sequence). CDR3 length: 15 residues. The chain's CDR3 is CASSEDRVNTDTQYF. The CDR3 DNA sequence: TGTGCCAGCAGCGAGGACAGGGTGAACACAGATACGCAGTATTTT.

This clone was detected only once. This chain's CDR3 is CASISGGTASYEQYF. DNA for the CDR3: TGTGCCAGCATCTCCGGAGGGACTGCCTCCTACGAGCAGTACTTC. The chain is built from TRBV6-5 and TRBJ2-7, with D maybe TRBD2 (6 bases). Germline V gives CDR1 MNHEY, CDR2 SVGAGI. The CDR3 has 15 residues. V was trimmed by 7 bases and J by 0 bases, leaving 16 bases between them.

V usage is TRBV19 and J usage is TRBJ2-1; tentatively, D is TRBD2 (6 bases). This CDR3 is 16 amino acids long. CDR1 is LNHDA and CDR2 is SQIVND in the germline V gene (reference sequence). The ends were cut back, 5 bases at V and 0 bases at J, with 14 bases in the middle. CDR3 DNA: TGTGCCAGTAGTCCGATGGATAGCGGCTCCTACAATGAGCAGTTCTTC. This encodes CASSPMDSGSYNEQFF.

The rearrangement uses TRBV12-3 or TRBV12-4 and TRBJ1-4, with D perhaps matching TRBD1 (6 bases). This CDR3 contains 11 residues. The CDR3 sequence: CVTGINEKLFF. The CDR3 DNA reads TGTGTTACAGGGATTAATGAAAAACTGTTTTTT.

In regard to this clone: This sample includes further DNA sequences coding for the same CDR3. The chain links TRBV2 to TRBJ1-5, with TRBD1 matching over 9 bases. Germline V CDR1 and CDR2: SNHLY, FYNNEI. V lost 4 bases and J lost 5; bases outside the gene matches: 0. This CDR3 has 13 residues. The CDR3 region has the DNA TGTGCCAGCAGTGGGACAGGGGATCAGCCCCAGCATTTT. It encodes CASSGTGDQPQHF.

The V call is TRBV19, the J call TRBJ2-1; 7 positions match TRBD2. The J segment lost 5 bases and the V segment lost 5 bases, leaving 15 bases of the junction unmatched. Germline lookup yields CDR1 LNHDA and CDR2 SQIVND (reference sequence). The CDR3 spans 17 residues. For the CDR3, the DNA is TGTGCCAGTAGTCAACCTCCGGGGGGAGGGTGGGACAATGAGCAGTTCTTC. Amino acid sequence: CASSQPPGGGWDNEQFF.

The chain has TRBV20-1 and TRBJ2-7; 8 nucleotides align to TRBD2. In germline, CDR1 is DFQATT, CDR2 SNEGSKA (reference sequence). CDR3 length: 11 residues. J gave up 5 bases and V 7 bases, and 4 bases lay outside the gene matches. In nucleotides, the CDR3 is TGCAGTGTCGGACTAGCTAACGAGCAGTACTTC. This encodes CSVGLANEQYF.

The chain carries TRBV27 and TRBJ2-2, with 7 bases lining up with TRBD2. The CDR3 spans 13 residues. CDR1 MNHEY and CDR2 SMNVEV come from the germline V gene (reference sequence). J gave up 8 bases and V 4 bases, and 4 bases lay outside the gene matches. The CDR3 nucleotides are TGTGCCAGCAGTTGGACTAGTGAGGGGGAGCTGTTTTTT. This sequence encodes CASSWTSEGELFF.

The chain recombines TRBV28 with TRBJ2-6; D perhaps matches TRBD1 (5 bases). The CDR3 is made up of 18 amino acids. The V and J ends lost 2 bases and 0 bases respectively, with 14 bases between them. The germline V gene has CDR1 MDHEN and CDR2 SYDVKM. This CDR3 reads CASSLTGLFGSGANVLTF. CDR3 DNA sequence: TGTGCCAGCAGTTTAACAGGCCTGTTTGGCTCTGGGGCCAACGTCCTGACTTTC.

The V and J genes are TRBV19 and TRBJ2-7; no reliable D call. The CDR3 spans 14 residues. CDR1 is LNHDA and CDR2 is SQIVND in the germline V gene (reference sequence). The V gene lost 1 base and the J gene lost 0 bases, with 7 bases spanning the gap. CDR3 sequence (DNA): TGTGCCAGTAGTATAGGGCATGACTCCTACGAGCAGTACTTC. Residues: CASSIGHDSYEQYF.

V is TRBV19 and J is TRBJ2-5; TRBD2 matches at 11 bases. V lost 4 bases to trimming and J lost 1 base; unmatched junction nucleotides: 8. This CDR3 is 17 amino acids long. Per germline, CDR1 LNHDA and CDR2 SQIVND (reference sequence). The CDR3 coding sequence is TGTGCCAGTAGTACTCGGACTAGCGGGCGACCCCAAGAGACCCAGTACTTC. It specifies CASSTRTSGRPQETQYF.

V usage is TRBV6-1 and J usage is TRBJ2-7, with a weak D call TRBD2 (5 bases). Per germline, CDR1 MNHNS and CDR2 SASEGT. V lost 3 bases and J lost 6, with 21 bases in between. This CDR3 comprises 16 residues. DNA for the CDR3: TGTGCCAGCAGTGAGCTCCAGGCCTCGTTACGGGGCGAGCAGTACTTC. Encoded protein: CASSELQASLRGEQYF.

This clone has more than one count but fewer than ten. The chain employs TRBV3-1 (or the pseudogene TRBV3-2) and TRBJ2-7, with TRBD2 as a possible D gene (5 bases). Germline values: CDR1 LGHDT, CDR2 YNNKEL (reference sequence). With 2 bases removed from V and 5 bases from J, the gap between germline ends came to 10 bases. The CDR3 loop spans 13 amino acids. CDR3 nucleotide sequence: TGTGCCAGCAGCCAAACATGGAGGAACGAGCAGTACTTC. It encodes CASSQTWRNEQYF.

This clone was observed a few times. The V and J genes are TRBV28 and TRBJ1-3; 9 bases match TRBD1. CDR3 length equals 14 residues. The ends lost 5 bases at V and 6 bases at J; junction bases unmatched: 5. Germline loops: CDR1 MDHEN, CDR2 SYDVKM. In nucleotides, the CDR3 is TGTGCCAGCAGTGGGGACAGGGTTGCAAACACCATATATTTT. It yields the protein CASSGDRVANTIYF.

The chain combines TRBV5-1 with TRBJ2-3, with TRBD1 as a possible D gene (6 bases). The germline V gene has CDR1 SGHRS and CDR2 YFSETQ. The germline V and J ends were trimmed by 2 bases and 2 bases, with 12 bases remaining between them. CDR3 size: 15 residues. DNA for the CDR3: TGCGCCAGCAGCTTTGGACAGACCTACACAGATACGCAGTATTTT. Amino acids: CASSFGQTYTDTQYF. The whole variable domain, filled in from reference TRBV5-1 and TRBJ2-3, reads KAGVTQTPRYLIKTRGQQVTLSCSPISGHRSVSWYQQTPGQGLQFLFEYFSETQRNKGNFPGRFSGRQFSNSRSEMNVSTLELGDSALYLCASSFGQTYTDTQYFGPGTRLTVL.